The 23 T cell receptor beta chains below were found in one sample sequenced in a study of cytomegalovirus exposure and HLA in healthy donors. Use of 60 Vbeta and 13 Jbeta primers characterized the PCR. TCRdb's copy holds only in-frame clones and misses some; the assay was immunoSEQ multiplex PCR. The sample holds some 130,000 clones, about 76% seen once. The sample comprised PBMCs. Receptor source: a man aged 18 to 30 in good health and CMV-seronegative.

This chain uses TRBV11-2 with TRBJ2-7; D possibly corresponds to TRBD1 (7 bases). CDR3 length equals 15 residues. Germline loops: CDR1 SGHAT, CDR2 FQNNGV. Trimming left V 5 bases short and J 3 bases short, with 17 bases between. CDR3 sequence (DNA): TGTGCCAGCAGCAAGAGTTACAGGGGAGGCTACGAGCAGTACTTC. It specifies CASSKSYRGGYEQYF.

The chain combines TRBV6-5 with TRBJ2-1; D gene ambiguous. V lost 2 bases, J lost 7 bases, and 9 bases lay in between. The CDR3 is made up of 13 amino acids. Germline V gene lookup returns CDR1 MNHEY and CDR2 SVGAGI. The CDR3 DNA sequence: TGTGCCAGCAGTTACACTCTAATGAATGAGCAGTTCTTC. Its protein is CASSYTLMNEQFF.

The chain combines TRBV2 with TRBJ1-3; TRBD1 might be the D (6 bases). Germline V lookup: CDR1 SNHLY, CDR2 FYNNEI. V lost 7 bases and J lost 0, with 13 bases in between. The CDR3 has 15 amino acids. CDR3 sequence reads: CASTCTGNSGNTIYF. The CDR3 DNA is TGTGCCAGCACTTGTACAGGGAACTCTGGAAACACCATATATTTT.

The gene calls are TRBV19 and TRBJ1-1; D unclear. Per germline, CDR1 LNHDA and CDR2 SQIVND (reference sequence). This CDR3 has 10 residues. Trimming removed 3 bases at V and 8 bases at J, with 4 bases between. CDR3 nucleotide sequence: TGTGCCAGTAGTATGAGGGAAGCTTTCTTT. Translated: CASSMREAFF.

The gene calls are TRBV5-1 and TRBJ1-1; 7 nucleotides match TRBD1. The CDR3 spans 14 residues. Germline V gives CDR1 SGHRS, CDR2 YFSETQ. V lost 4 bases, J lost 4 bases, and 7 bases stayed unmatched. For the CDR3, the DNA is TGCGCCAGCAGCAACAGGGGTGGGGGCACTGAAGCTTTCTTT. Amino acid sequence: CASSNRGGGTEAFF. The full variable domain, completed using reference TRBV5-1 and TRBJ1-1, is KAGVTQTPRYLIKTRGQQVTLSCSPISGHRSVSWYQQTPGQGLQFLFEYFSETQRNKGNFPGRFSGRQFSNSRSEMNVSTLELGDSALYLCASSNRGGGTEAFFGQGTRLTVV.

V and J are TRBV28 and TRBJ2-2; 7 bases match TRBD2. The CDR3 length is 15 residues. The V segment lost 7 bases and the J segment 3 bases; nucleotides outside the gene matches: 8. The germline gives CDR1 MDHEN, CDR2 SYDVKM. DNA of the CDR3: TGTGCCAGCATCGTCGGGGGGATCGACACCGGGGAGCTGTTTTTT. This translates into CASIVGGIDTGELFF.

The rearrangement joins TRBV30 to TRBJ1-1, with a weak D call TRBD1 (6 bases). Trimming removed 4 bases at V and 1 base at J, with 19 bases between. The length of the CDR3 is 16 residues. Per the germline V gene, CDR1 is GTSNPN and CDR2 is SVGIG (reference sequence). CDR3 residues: CAWMRIGARGNTEAFF. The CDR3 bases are TGTGCCTGGATGAGAATCGGGGCCAGGGGGAACACTGAAGCTTTCTTT.

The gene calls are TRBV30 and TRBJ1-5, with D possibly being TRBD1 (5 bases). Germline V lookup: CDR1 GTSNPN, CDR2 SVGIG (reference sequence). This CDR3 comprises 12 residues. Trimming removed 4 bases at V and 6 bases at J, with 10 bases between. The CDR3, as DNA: TGTGCCTGGACTCAGGGAGGTCAGCCCCAGCATTTT. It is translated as CAWTQGGQPQHF.

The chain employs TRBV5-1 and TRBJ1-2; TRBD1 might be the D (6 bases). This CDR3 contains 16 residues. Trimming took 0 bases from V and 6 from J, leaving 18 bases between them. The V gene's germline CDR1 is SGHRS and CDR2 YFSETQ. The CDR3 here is CASSLESWEGDNGYTF. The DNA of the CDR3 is TGCGCCAGCAGCTTGGAATCTTGGGAGGGGGATAATGGCTACACCTTC.

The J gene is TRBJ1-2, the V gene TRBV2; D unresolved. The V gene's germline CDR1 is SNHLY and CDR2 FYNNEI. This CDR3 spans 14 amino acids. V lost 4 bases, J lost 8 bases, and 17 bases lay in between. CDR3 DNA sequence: TGTGCCAGCAGTGCCCCAGTAATATTAAAGGGCTACACCTTC. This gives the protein CASSAPVILKGYTF.

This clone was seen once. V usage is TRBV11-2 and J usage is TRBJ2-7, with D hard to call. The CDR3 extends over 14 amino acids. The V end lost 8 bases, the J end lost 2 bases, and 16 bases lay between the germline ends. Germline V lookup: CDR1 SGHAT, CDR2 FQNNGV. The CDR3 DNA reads TGTGCCAGCTTCACTATGCAGAAACCCTACGAGCAGTACTTC. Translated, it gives CASFTMQKPYEQYF.

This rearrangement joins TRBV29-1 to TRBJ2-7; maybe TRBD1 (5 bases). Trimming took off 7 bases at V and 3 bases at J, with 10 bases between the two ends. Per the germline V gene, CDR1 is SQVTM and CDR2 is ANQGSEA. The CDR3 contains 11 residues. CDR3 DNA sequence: TGCAGCGGGCAGGGCATCTACGAGCAGTACTTC. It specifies CSGQGIYEQYF.

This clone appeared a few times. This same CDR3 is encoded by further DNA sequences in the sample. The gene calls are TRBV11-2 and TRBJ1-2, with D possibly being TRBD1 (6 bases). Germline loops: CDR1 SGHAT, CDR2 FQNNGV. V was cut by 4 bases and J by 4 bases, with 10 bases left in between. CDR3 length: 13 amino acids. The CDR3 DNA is TGTGCCAGCAGCTCAACAGGGTCCTATGGCTACACCTTC. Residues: CASSSTGSYGYTF.

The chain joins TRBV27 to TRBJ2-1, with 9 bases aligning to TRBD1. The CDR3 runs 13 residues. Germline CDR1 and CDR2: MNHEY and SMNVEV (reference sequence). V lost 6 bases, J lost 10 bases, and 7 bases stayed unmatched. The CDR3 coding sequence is TGTGCCAGCAGCTATGGGGGACAGGGCGAGCAGTTCTTC. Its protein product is CASSYGGQGEQFF.

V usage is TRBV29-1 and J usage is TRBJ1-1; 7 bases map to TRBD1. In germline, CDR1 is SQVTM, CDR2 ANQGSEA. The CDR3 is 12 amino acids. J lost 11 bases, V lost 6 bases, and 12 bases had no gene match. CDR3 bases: TGCAGCGTGGCCTTTACAGGGGCCGCCGCTTTCTTT. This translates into CSVAFTGAAAFF.

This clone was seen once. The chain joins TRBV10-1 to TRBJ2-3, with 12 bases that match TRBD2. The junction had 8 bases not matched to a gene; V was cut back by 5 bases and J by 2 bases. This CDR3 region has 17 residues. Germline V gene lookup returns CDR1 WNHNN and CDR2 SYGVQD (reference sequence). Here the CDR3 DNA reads TGCGCCAGCAGTCGGACTAGCGGGGCAGGATCCACAGATACGCAGTATTTT. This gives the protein CASSRTSGAGSTDTQYF.

This CDR3 is CASSSLGVRGKLFF. DNA for the CDR3: TGTGCCAGCAGCTCCCTCGGGGTTCGTGGGAAACTGTTTTTT. The rearrangement links TRBV11-2 to TRBJ1-4; D not resolved. The germline V gene encodes CDR1 SGHAT and CDR2 FQNNGV. The CDR3 is 14 residues long. V shed 4 bases and J shed 11 bases, with 17 bases lying between them.

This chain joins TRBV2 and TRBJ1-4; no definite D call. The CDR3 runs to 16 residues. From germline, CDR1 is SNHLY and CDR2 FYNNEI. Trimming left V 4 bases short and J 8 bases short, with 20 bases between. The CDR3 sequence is CASSVPFRSGREKLFF. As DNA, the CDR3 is TGTGCCAGCAGTGTCCCCTTTCGGTCCGGTCGCGAAAAACTGTTTTTT.

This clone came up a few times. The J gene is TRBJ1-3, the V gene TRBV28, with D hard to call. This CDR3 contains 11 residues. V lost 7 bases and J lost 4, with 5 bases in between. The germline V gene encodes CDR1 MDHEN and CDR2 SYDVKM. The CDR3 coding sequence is TGTGCCAGCACCCTGGGAAACACCATATATTTT. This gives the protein CASTLGNTIYF.

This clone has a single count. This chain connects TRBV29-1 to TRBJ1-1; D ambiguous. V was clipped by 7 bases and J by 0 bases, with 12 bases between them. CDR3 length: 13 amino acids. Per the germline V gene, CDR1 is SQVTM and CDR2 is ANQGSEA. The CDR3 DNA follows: TGCAGCGGACGGGAGGTCATGAACACTGAAGCTTTCTTT. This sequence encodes CSGREVMNTEAFF.

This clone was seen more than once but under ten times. DNA for the CDR3: TGTGCCAGCAGCTTCAGCGCAGGGGGGTACGAGCAGTACTTC. Translated: CASSFSAGGYEQYF. The rearrangement links TRBV5-6 to TRBJ2-5; maybe TRBD1 (7 bases). The last part of the DNA fits TRBJ2-7 better; the J call may be wrong. This CDR3 is 14 amino acids long. Germline V CDR1 and CDR2: SGHDT, YYEEEE.

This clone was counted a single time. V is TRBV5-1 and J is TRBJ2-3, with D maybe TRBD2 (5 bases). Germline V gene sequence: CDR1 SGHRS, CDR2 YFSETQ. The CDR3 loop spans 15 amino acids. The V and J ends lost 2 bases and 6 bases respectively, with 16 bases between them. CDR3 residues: CASSFDTNGVDTQYF. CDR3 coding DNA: TGCGCCAGCAGCTTCGACACGAACGGGGTGGATACGCAGTATTTT.

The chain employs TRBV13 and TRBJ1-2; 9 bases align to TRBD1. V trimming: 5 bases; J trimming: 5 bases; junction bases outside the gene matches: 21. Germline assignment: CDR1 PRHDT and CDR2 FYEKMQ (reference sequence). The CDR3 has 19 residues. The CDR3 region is CASSQPLTGQGWAMYGYTF. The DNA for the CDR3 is TGTGCCAGCAGCCAACCCCTGACGGGACAGGGTTGGGCCATGTATGGCTACACCTTC. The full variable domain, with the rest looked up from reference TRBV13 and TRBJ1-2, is AAGVIQSPRHLIKEKRETATLKCYPIPRHDTVYWYQQGPGQDPQFLISFYEKMQSDKGSIPDRFSAQQFSDYHSELNMSSLELGDSALYFCASSQPLTGQGWAMYGYTFGSGTRLTVV.